This TCR beta chain was recovered during a study of CXCR3-negative and CXCR3-positive naive CD8 T cells. Study as a whole: The libraries yielded some 150 million TRB reads, about 1.5 +/- 0.3 million each. Study-wide results and caveats: Memory cells diverged, while naive CXCR3-positive and CXCR3-negative cells had similar TRBV-TRBJ usage. TRB CDR3s of CXCR3-positive naive cells were more hydrophobic than those of CXCR3-negative naive cells.

Libraries were UMI-labeled 5' RACE TRB cDNA. Each CDR3 protein gets one entry in TCRdb, which reprocessed the 5' RACE reads and gives no DNA. The sample table sets out about 9,600 distinct CDR3 sequences. Cells classed as naive CD8+ T cells were CD45RO-CCR7+CD27+CD95-. Worth noting for this clonotype: Its specificity is not known.

The CDR3 runs to 13 residues. Germline CDR1 is MNHEY and CDR2 is SVGEGT. What was sequenced was naive CXCR3- CD8+ T cells from blood. Subset noted: CD45RO-CCR7+CD27+CD95- naive CD8+ T cells lacking CXCR3 (TNR3-). The chain is built from TRBV6-2 or TRBV6-3 and TRBJ2-1. This sequence was found in a human donor in good health. Some clones in this sample may be carry-over from other donors' samples. The CDR3 loop reads CASIGAKYNEQFF.